What follows describes a single T cell receptor (beta chain). Its antigen remains unidentified. This record comes from a study of identical twins. Study results and caveats: Zero-insertion results could be subject to partial confounding by invariant MAIT and iNKT cells.

The CDR3 consists of 16 residues. The J segment lost 5 bases and the V segment lost 4 bases, leaving 9 bases of the junction unmatched. In TCRdb, the 5' RACE reads were re-called with MiXCR into one record per CDR3 protein. The sample lists about 890,000 distinct CDR3 sequences; roughly an eighth were seen once. Healthy Caucasians, and only they, were the donors. These data were likewise used in another study, on yellow fever vaccine responses in identical twins.

This sequence originates from a woman under 30 in good health. The sequenced sample consisted of PBMCs. The chain recombines TRBV12-3 or TRBV12-4 with TRBJ2-2; 8 bases match TRBD1. CDR3 nucleotide sequence: TGTGCCAGCAGTTCAGTCCAGGGGGCGTTGACCGGGGAGCTGTTTTTT. Its translation is CASSSVQGALTGELFF.